What follows are 9 T cell receptor beta chains derived from one specimen sequenced in a study of blood T cell repertoires in COVID-19. Here immunoSEQ multiplex PCR was the method, and the copy in TCRdb shows in-frame clones only, minus some. Of over 150,000 clones detected, around 85% appear once; the ten largest clones hold less than 30%. Sequenced sample: peripheral blood. The receptor set was obtained from a woman between 55 and 75 years old with acute or convalescent COVID-19.

This clone was observed many times. The J gene is TRBJ2-5, the V gene TRBV6-2 or TRBV6-3; 8 bases fit TRBD1. The CDR3 consists of 16 residues. The V gene end was trimmed by 6 bases and the J gene end by 5 bases; junction bases not matched to a gene: 14. Germline loops: CDR1 MNHEY, CDR2 SVGEGT. This CDR3 is CASSPGTGQMGETQYF. The CDR3 nucleotides are TGTGCCAGCAGCCCTGGGACAGGACAAATGGGGGAGACCCAGTACTTC.

V is TRBV7-6 and J is TRBJ1-1; D perhaps matches TRBD1 (6 bases). The V end was cut by 5 bases, the J end by 1 base, with 17 bases between. The CDR3 runs 16 residues. Germline CDR1 is SGHVS and CDR2 is FNYEAQ. CDR3 coding DNA: TGTGCCAGCAGCCCCGAACTACCGGACAGGAACACTGAAGCTTTCTTT. Translated, it gives CASSPELPDRNTEAFF.

The V gene is TRBV4-2, the J gene TRBJ2-2; D unclear. The V gene's germline CDR1 is LGHNA and CDR2 YNFKEQ. This CDR3 comprises 16 residues. The V gene lost 0 bases and the J gene lost 1 base, with 9 bases spanning the gap. In DNA form, the CDR3 reads TGTGCCAGCAGCCAAGACTCGCGGTTGAACACCGGGGAGCTGTTTTTT. Protein: CASSQDSRLNTGELFF.

The V call is TRBV7-6, the J call TRBJ1-3; 9 nucleotides match TRBD1. The CDR3 is 20 amino acids. Germline CDR1 is SGHVS and CDR2 is FNYEAQ. J lost 1 base, V lost 1 base, and 14 bases had no gene match. The CDR3 bases are TGTGCCAGCAGCTTAGTCGCGGGACAGGGAGTTGGTGGGTCTGGAAACACCATATATTTT. Translating gives CASSLVAGQGVGGSGNTIYF.

The V call is TRBV21-1, the J call TRBJ1-1; TRBD1, the table's D call, was not compared with the DNA. TRBV21-1 is listed as a pseudogene. This CDR3 has 16 residues. The chain's CDR3 is CASSKAAGTGNTEAFF. DNA for the CDR3: TGTGCCAGCAGCAAAGCGGCCGGGACAGGCAACACTGAAGCTTTCTTT.

J is TRBJ1-5 and V is TRBV29-1; D gene uncertain. V dropped 4 bases and J dropped 4 bases, with 8 bases sitting between them. The CDR3 is 12 residues long. CDR1 and CDR2 (germline): SQVTM, ANQGSEA. CDR3 residues: CSVGAPNQPQHF. CDR3 coding DNA: TGCAGCGTTGGGGCACCGAATCAGCCCCAGCATTTT.

In this sample, this clone turned up once. This chain joins TRBV9 and TRBJ1-3, with 7 bases fitting TRBD1. Trimming at V came to 2 bases and at J to 0 bases, leaving 2 bases not matched to a gene. The CDR3 is 15 residues long. CDR1 is SGDLS, CDR2 YYNGEE, per germline. The CDR3 is CASSVGQNSGNTIYF. The DNA of the CDR3 is TGTGCCAGCAGCGTGGGACAGAACTCTGGAAACACCATATATTTT.

V usage is TRBV18 and J usage is TRBJ1-1; perhaps TRBD1 as D (6 bases). V lost 3 bases and J 4 bases, leaving 15 bases between the germline ends. This CDR3 has 15 amino acids. Per germline, CDR1 KGHSH and CDR2 LQKENI. The CDR3 bases are TGTGCCAGCTCACCCACAGAAATACAGGGCACTGAAGCTTTCTTT. Protein sequence: CASSPTEIQGTEAFF.

This clone was seen just once. This chain uses TRBV12-3 or TRBV12-4 with TRBJ2-5, with TRBD2 as a possible D gene (6 bases). This CDR3 is built from 13 residues. Deletions cut 4 bases from V and 7 bases from J, with 13 bases between. In DNA form, the CDR3 reads TGTGCCAGCAGTTCCGGGCGGCGGGGGACCCAGTACTTC. This translates into CASSSGRRGTQYF.